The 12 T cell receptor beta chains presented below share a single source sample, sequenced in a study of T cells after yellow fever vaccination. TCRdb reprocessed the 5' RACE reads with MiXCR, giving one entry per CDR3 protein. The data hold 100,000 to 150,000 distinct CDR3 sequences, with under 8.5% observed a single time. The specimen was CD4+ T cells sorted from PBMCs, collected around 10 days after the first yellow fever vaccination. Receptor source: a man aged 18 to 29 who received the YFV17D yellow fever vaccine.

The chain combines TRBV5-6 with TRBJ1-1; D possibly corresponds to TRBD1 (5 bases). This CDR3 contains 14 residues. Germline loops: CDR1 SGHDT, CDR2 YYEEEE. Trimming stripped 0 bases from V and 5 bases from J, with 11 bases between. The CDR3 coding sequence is TGTGCCAGCAGCTTGGTAGGGGCCGGGACTGAAGCTTTCTTT. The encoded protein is CASSLVGAGTEAFF. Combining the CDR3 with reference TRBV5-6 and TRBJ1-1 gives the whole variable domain DAGVTQSPTHLIKTRGQQVTLRCSPKSGHDTVSWYQQALGQGPQFIFQYYEEEERQRGNFPDRFSGHQFPNYSSELNVNALLLGDSALYLCASSLVGAGTEAFFGQGTRLTVV.

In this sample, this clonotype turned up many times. CDR3 nucleotide sequence: TGTGCCAGCAGCACCCGGTCCGAGACCCAGTACTTC. Translated: CASSTRSETQYF. V gene TRBV7-8 combines with J gene TRBJ2-5; D is uncertain. Trimming took 5 bases from V and 5 from J, leaving 9 bases between them. Germline V CDR1 and CDR2: SGHVS, FQNEAQ. This CDR3 has 12 residues.

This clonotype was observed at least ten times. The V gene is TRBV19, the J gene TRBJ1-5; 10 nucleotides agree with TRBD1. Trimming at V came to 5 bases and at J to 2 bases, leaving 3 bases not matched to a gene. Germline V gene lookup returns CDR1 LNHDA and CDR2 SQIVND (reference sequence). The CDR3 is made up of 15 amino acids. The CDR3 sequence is CASSRTGGGNQPQHF. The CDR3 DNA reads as TGTGCCAGTAGTCGGACAGGGGGAGGCAATCAGCCCCAGCATTTT. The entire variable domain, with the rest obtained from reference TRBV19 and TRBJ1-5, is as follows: DGGITQSPKYLFRKEGQNVTLSCEQNLNHDAMYWYRQDPGQGLRLIYYSQIVNDFQKGDIAEGYSVSREKKESFPLTVTSAQKNPTAFYLCASSRTGGGNQPQHFGDGTRLSIL.

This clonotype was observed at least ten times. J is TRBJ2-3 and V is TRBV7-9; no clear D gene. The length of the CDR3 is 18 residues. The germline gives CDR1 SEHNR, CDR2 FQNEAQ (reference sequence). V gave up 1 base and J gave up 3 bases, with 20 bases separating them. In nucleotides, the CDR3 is TGTGCCAGCAGCTTAGTGGGCGTAGAGCTTTCGGTGACAGATACGCAGTATTTT. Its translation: CASSLVGVELSVTDTQYF.

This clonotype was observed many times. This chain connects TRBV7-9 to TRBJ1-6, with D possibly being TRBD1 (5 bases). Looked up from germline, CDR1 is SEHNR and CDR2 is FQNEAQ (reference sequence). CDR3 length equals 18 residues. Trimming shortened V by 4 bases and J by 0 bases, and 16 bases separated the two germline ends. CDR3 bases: TGTGCCAGCAGCTCCGGGACCTCTATAAGCTCCTATAATTCACCCCTCCACTTT. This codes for CASSSGTSISSYNSPLHF. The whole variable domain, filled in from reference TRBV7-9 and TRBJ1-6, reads DTGVSQNPRHKITKRGQNVTFRCDPISEHNRLYWYRQTLGQGPEFLTYFQNEAQLEKSRLLSDRFSAERPKGSFSTLEIQRTEQGDSAMYLCASSSGTSISSYNSPLHFGNGTRLTVT.

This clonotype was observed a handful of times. The CDR3 sequence: CSARDGSFPGGELFF. CDR3 bases: TGCAGTGCTAGAGATGGATCCTTCCCAGGCGGGGAGCTGTTTTTT. The rearrangement uses TRBV20-1 and TRBJ2-2; no definite D call. Trimming cost V 0 bases and J 7 bases, with 15 bases left between them. The germline V gene has CDR1 DFQATT and CDR2 SNEGSKA (reference sequence). This CDR3 spans 15 amino acids.

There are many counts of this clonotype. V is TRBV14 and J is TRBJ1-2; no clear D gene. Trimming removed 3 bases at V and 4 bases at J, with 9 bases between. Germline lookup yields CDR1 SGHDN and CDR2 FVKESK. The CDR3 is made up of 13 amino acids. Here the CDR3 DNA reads TGTGCCAGCAGCCACGGACCGACCTATGGCTACACCTTC. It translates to CASSHGPTYGYTF.

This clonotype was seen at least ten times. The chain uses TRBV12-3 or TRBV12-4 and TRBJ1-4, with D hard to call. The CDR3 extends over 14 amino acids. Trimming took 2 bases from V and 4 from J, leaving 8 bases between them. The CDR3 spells CASSLLHINEKLFF. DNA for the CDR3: TGTGCCAGCAGTTTACTACACATTAATGAAAAACTGTTTTTT.

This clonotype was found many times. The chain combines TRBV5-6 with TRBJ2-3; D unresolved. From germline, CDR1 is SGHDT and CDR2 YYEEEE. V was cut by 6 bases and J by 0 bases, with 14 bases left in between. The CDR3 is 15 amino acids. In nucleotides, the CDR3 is TGTGCCAGCACCTTCGGCGCGACTAGCACAGATACGCAGTATTTT. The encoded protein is CASTFGATSTDTQYF.

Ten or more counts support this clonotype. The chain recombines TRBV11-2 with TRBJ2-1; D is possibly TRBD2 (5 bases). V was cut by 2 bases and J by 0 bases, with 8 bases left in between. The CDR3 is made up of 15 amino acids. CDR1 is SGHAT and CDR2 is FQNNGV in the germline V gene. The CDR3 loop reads CASSLIRGSYNEQFF. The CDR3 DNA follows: TGTGCCAGCAGCTTAATCCGGGGCTCCTACAATGAGCAGTTCTTC.

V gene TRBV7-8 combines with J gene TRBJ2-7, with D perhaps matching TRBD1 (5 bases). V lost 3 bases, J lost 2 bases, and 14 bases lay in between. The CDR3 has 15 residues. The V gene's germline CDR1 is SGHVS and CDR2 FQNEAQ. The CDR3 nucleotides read TGTGCCAGCAGCTTTCTGGCAGGGCTGACCTACGAGCAGTACTTC. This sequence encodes CASSFLAGLTYEQYF.

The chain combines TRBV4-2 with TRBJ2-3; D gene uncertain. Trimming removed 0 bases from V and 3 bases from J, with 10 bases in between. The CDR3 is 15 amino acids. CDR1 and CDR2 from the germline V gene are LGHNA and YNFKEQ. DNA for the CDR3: TGTGCCAGCAGCCAAGAATTGGCCAGAACAGATACGCAGTATTTT. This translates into CASSQELARTDTQYF.